A single T cell receptor (beta chain) is shown here with its context. The length of the CDR3 is 14 residues. Germline loops: CDR1 MDHEN, CDR2 SYDVKM. After removal of 6 bases from V and 3 bases from J, the junction contained 6 bases not matched to a gene. The data were taken from a study of T cell changes during pregnancy in multiple sclerosis. Sequencing was performed with immunoSEQ multiplex PCR; in TCRdb, only in-frame clones are kept and a portion is missing. This table has around 65,000 clones, 90% appearing once. The chain recombines TRBV28 with TRBJ2-3; 7 bases are a match to TRBD2. This sequence originates from a female donor in good health, enrolled as a control in a pregnancy study. The specimen was peripheral blood, collected in the first trimester of pregnancy. The CDR3 sequence: CASSLGLRTDTQYF. In nucleotides, the CDR3 is TGTGCCAGCAGCCTGGGACTAAGAACAGATACGCAGTATTTT.